Presented here are 15 T cell receptor beta chains from one specimen sequenced in a study of shared clonotypes between healthy human individuals. TCRdb keeps only in-frame clones here, not all; method: immunoSEQ multiplex PCR. The sample has about 2 million clones, 90% to 95% seen once; the top ten hold approximately 0.13%. The sample comprised naive CD4+ T cells sorted from blood. Stated subset: CD45RA+ positively selected. The receptors stem from a man younger than 30 in good health.

The V gene is TRBV5-4, the J gene TRBJ2-7, with D tentatively TRBD1 or TRBD2 (5 bases each). V was cut by 4 bases and J by 0 bases, with 11 bases left in between. The CDR3 is made up of 14 amino acids. Germline V CDR1 and CDR2: SGHNT, YYREEE (reference sequence). CDR3 DNA sequence: TGTGCCAGCAGCCTCACGGGACCCTCCTACGAGCAGTACTTC. It specifies CASSLTGPSYEQYF.

The chain links TRBV6-5 to TRBJ2-7; 8 bases are shared with TRBD1. CDR3 length equals 15 residues. Germline assignment: CDR1 MNHEY and CDR2 SVGAGI. J lost 2 bases, V lost 6 bases, and 9 bases had no gene match. In DNA, the CDR3 is TGTGCCAGCAGCCACCGACAGGGGCACACCTACGAGCAGTACTTC. Translation: CASSHRQGHTYEQYF.

The chain uses TRBV11-3 and TRBJ2-5; 10 bases align to TRBD1. The CDR3 has 14 amino acids. The V gene's germline CDR1 is SGHNT and CDR2 YENEEA. The V segment lost 5 bases and the J segment 5 bases; nucleotides outside the gene matches: 5. The CDR3 loop is CASSPRQGAETQYF. DNA for the CDR3: TGTGCCAGCAGCCCACGACAGGGGGCCGAGACCCAGTACTTC.

About this clone: Other DNA sequences in this sample translate to the same CDR3. The chain uses TRBV7-6 and TRBJ2-2; D is ambiguous. V was trimmed by 1 base and J by 5 bases, leaving 2 bases between them. Germline V CDR1 and CDR2: SGHVS, FNYEAQ. The CDR3 runs to 12 residues. The CDR3 loop reads CASSLGTGELFF. The CDR3 nucleotides are TGTGCCAGCAGCTTAGGTACCGGGGAGCTGTTTTTT.

The chain recombines TRBV30 with TRBJ2-7, with D unclear. CDR1 is GTSNPN, CDR2 SVGIG, per germline (reference sequence). V lost 0 bases and J lost 5, with 11 bases in between. The CDR3 totals 13 residues. The CDR3, as DNA: TGTGCCTGGAGTGTAATTAGCTCAGACGAGCAGTACTTC. Translation: CAWSVISSDEQYF.

This chain connects TRBV18 to TRBJ2-7, with a tentative D call TRBD2 (6 bases). The germline V gene has CDR1 KGHSH and CDR2 LQKENI. V shed 3 bases and J shed 4 bases, with 19 bases lying between them. This CDR3 has 16 residues. CDR3 sequence reads: CASSPGWGDVVYEQYF. The DNA for the CDR3 is TGTGCCAGCTCACCCGGTTGGGGGGACGTGGTATACGAGCAGTACTTC.

The V gene is TRBV25-1, the J gene TRBJ2-3, with 10 bases that match TRBD2. Per the germline V gene, CDR1 is MGHDK and CDR2 is SYGVNS. The CDR3 loop spans 16 amino acids. V lost 5 bases to trimming and J lost 4 bases; unmatched junction nucleotides: 9. As DNA, the CDR3 is TGTGCCAGCAGTCCGGCTAGCGGGAGTCAAGCAGATACGCAGTATTTT. This gives the protein CASSPASGSQADTQYF.

J is TRBJ2-2 and V is TRBV2; TRBD1 might be the D (6 bases). Germline CDR1 and CDR2: SNHLY and FYNNEI. Trimming stripped 6 bases from V and 3 bases from J, with 14 bases between. The CDR3 loop spans 15 amino acids. DNA of the CDR3: TGTGCCAGCAGGGGGTTACGACAGGACACCGGGGAGCTGTTTTTT. It specifies CASRGLRQDTGELFF.

V is TRBV28 and J is TRBJ1-5; D is undetermined. V was trimmed by 1 base and J by 2 bases, leaving 12 bases between them. Germline CDR1 and CDR2: MDHEN and SYDVKM. This CDR3 is built from 16 residues. In nucleotides, the CDR3 is TGTGCCAGCAGTTTATCGGCTGGAGCAGGCAATCAGCCCCAGCATTTT. Protein sequence: CASSLSAGAGNQPQHF.

The rearrangement uses TRBV27 and TRBJ2-6; 9 bases align to TRBD1. Germline values: CDR1 MNHEY, CDR2 SMNVEV (reference sequence). CDR3 length: 17 amino acids. Trimming removed 4 bases from V and 3 bases from J; junction bases left unmatched: 7. CDR3 bases: TGTGCCAGCAGTTCCGGGACAGGGTACGGTGGGGCCAACGTCCTGACTTTC. Its translation: CASSSGTGYGGANVLTF.

J is TRBJ2-3 and V is TRBV6-4; D remains unclear. V lost 0 bases, J lost 10 bases, and 11 bases lay in between. CDR1 and CDR2 from the germline V gene are MRHNA and SNTAGT. The CDR3 consists of 13 residues. CDR3 sequence reads: CASSDSPGWAQYF. CDR3 nucleotide sequence: TGTGCCAGCAGTGACTCACCCGGGTGGGCGCAGTATTTT.

The chain combines TRBV18 with TRBJ2-7; D ambiguous. Germline CDR1 reads KGHSH; CDR2 reads LQKENI. V was trimmed by 3 bases and J by 6 bases, leaving 15 bases between them. The CDR3 sequence is 14 residues long. In DNA form, the CDR3 reads TGTGCCAGCTCACCCTCCGGGTTCTCTGGCGAGCAGTACTTC. This translates into CASSPSGFSGEQYF. Full variable domain (rest looked up from reference TRBV18 and TRBJ2-7): NAGVMQNPRHLVRRRGQEARLRCSPMKGHSHVYWYRQLPEEGLKFMVYLQKENIIDESGMPKERFSAEFPKEGPSILRIQQVVRGDSAAYFCASSPSGFSGEQYFGPGTRLTVT.

This clone has more than one count but fewer than ten. The V call is TRBV5-4, the J call TRBJ1-2, with D hard to call. V lost 0 bases, J lost 4 bases, and 4 bases lay in between. CDR1 is SGHNT and CDR2 is YYREEE in the germline V gene (reference sequence). The CDR3 totals 12 residues. CDR3 nucleotide sequence: TGTGCCAGCAGCTTGGAGGCCTATGGCTACACCTTC. The encoded protein is CASSLEAYGYTF.

The rearrangement joins TRBV19 to TRBJ1-5; a possible D gene is TRBD1 (5 bases). The CDR3 is made up of 15 amino acids. The germline gives CDR1 LNHDA, CDR2 SQIVND (reference sequence). Trimming removed 6 bases from V and 4 bases from J, with 16 bases in between. The chain's CDR3 is CASRAVGRWNQPQHF. The CDR3 nucleotides read TGTGCCAGTAGAGCCGTGGGACGGTGGAATCAGCCCCAGCATTTT. The variable domain in full, with the rest retrieved from reference TRBV19 and TRBJ1-5, is DGGITQSPKYLFRKEGQNVTLSCEQNLNHDAMYWYRQDPGQGLRLIYYSQIVNDFQKGDIAEGYSVSREKKESFPLTVTSAQKNPTAFYLCASRAVGRWNQPQHFGDGTRLSIL.

The rearrangement joins TRBV30 to TRBJ1-4; D remains ambiguous. With 0 bases removed from V and 4 bases from J, the gap between germline ends came to 9 bases. CDR1 and CDR2 (germline): GTSNPN, SVGIG (reference sequence). CDR3 length: 14 residues. Written as DNA, the CDR3 is TGTGCCTGGAGTGTGCGGGCTAGTAATGAAAAACTGTTTTTT. It yields the protein CAWSVRASNEKLFF.